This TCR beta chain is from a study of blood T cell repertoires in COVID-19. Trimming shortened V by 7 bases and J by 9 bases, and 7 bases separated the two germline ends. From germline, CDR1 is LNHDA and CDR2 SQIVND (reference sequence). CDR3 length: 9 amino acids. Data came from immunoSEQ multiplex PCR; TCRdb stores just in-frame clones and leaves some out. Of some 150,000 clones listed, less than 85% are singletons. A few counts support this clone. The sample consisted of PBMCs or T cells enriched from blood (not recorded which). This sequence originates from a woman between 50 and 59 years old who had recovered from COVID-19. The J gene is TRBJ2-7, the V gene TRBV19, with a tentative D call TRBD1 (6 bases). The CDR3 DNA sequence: TGTGCCAGTATGACAGGGCAGTACGTC. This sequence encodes CASMTGQYV.